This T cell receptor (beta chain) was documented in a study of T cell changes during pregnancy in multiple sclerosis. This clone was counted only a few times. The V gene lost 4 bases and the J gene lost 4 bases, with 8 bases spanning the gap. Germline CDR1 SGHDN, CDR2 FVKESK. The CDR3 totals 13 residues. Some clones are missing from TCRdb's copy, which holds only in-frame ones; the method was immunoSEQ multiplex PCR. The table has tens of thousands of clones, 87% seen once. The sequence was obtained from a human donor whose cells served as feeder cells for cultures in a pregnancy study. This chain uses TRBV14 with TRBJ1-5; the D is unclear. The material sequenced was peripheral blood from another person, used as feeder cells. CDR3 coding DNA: TGTGCCAGCAGCCGCTTTGCAAATCAGCCCCAGCATTTT. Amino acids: CASSRFANQPQHF.